This is a list of T cell receptor beta chains from one sample in a study of T cells in Graves' hyperthyroidism and ophthalmopathy. TCRdb independently ran MiXCR on the multiplex PCR reads; one entry per CDR3 protein. The data show under 350,000 distinct CDR3 sequences, approximately 13% seen once. Sequences were obtained from blood. The receptors originated from a middle-aged woman with Graves' ophthalmopathy. CDR3s leave out the opening cysteine and the closing phenylalanine or tryptophan. Size tells how often a clone was seen (once, few, many) or the class of an expanded clone, and some rows leave it out.

j_call	clone_size	v_call	cdr3_aa
TRBJ1-4	many	TRBV15	ATSRDPSGAGGKLF
TRBJ1-2	many	TRBV6-1	ASSPIGRPDYGYT
TRBJ2-3	many	TRBV11-3	ASNGGGQVYTQY
TRBJ1-2	many	TRBV6-1	ASSSPLTQGRDGYT
TRBJ2-7	many	TRBV7-9	ASRLGDSPYEQY
TRBJ1-2	few	TRBV7-6	ASSLYSVGTGHDGYT
TRBJ1-2	-	TRBV9	ASSDGISRRDGYT
TRBJ2-1	many	TRBV7-9	ASSGTIYNEQF
TRBJ2-7	many	TRBV7-9	ASSAGTGAYEQY
TRBJ2-7	-	TRBV20-1	SARGGYEQY
TRBJ1-1	many	TRBV19	ASSPSANTEAF
TRBJ1-1	few	TRBV18	ASSRPGTVNAEAF
TRBJ1-1	few	TRBV6-2/TRBV6-3	ASSQGRQSEAF
TRBJ2-2	many	TRBV7-9	ASRGPAGTGELF
TRBJ2-1	many	TRBV19	ASSIGTSGGLSYNEQF
TRBJ2-7	many	TRBV28	ASQGLVINEQY
TRBJ2-7	few	TRBV11-3	ASSPRQGSGYEQY
TRBJ1-4	many	TRBV20-1	SARTGQGEKLF
TRBJ2-3	many	TRBV6-6	ASSYWAADTQY
TRBJ2-3	few	TRBV6-2/TRBV6-3	ASSPGHLSTDTQY
TRBJ1-2	many	TRBV7-9	ASRRDDARGYT
TRBJ1-2	few	TRBV28	ASSLNSDRGYT
TRBJ2-6	few	TRBV9	ASSSGGGSSGANVLT
TRBJ2-7	many	TRBV27	ASSLSNRHYEQY
TRBJ2-7	few	TRBV7-9	ASSLAWTSSYEQY
TRBJ2-7	once	TRBV5-4	ASSLSPTSENEQY
TRBJ2-5	few	TRBV20-1	SARGIQETQY
TRBJ1-5	many	TRBV24-1	ATSGQGAFQPQH
TRBJ1-1	many	TRBV2	ASRGYTEAF
TRBJ2-1	many	TRBV2	ASSGQGYNEQF
TRBJ2-7	many	TRBV28	ASRSGNYEQY
TRBJ2-6	-	TRBV19	ASSEGVIRPRGANVLT
TRBJ1-2	many	TRBV28	ASSLSMGNFYGYT
TRBJ2-3	few	TRBV7-2	ASSLGANRYTDTQY
TRBJ2-3	-	TRBV24-1	ATSDLRAGAGAFLGTDTQY
TRBJ1-4	-	TRBV20-1	SASQETLPEKLF
TRBJ2-3	many	TRBV28	ASSTGGEGLEDTQY
TRBJ1-1	many	TRBV19	ASGVSRRGDTEAF
TRBJ1-2	many	TRBV5-1	ASSLAGGGMVGYT
TRBJ1-4	many	TRBV27	ASSPYPATNEKLF
TRBJ1-2	few	TRBV3-1	ASSQEVGETIYGYT
TRBJ2-1	many	TRBV11-2	ASSLLAHSNEQF
TRBJ2-4	few	TRBV7-9	ASSSPTGAAKNIQY
TRBJ2-1	many	TRBV3-1	ASSQDSAREQF
TRBJ1-5	few	TRBV7-9	ASSHGTTNQPQH
TRBJ2-5	many	TRBV6-1	ASRTGARRKTQY
TRBJ2-7	-	TRBV4-1	ASSQAGVEQY
TRBJ2-7	many	TRBV2	ASSGDRGNHYEQY
TRBJ2-3	many	TRBV27	ASSLALAGGYTQY
TRBJ2-1	-	TRBV5-4	ASSLINGLYEQF
TRBJ1-2	-	TRBV3-1	ASSQDTGNYGYT
TRBJ1-1	many	TRBV29-1	SVDPRGGNTEAF
TRBJ1-1	many	TRBV3-1	ASSPRTGIGNTEAF
TRBJ1-2	many	TRBV10-3	AISYPTGLNYGYT
TRBJ2-1	many	TRBV18	ASSPMSRQGAYNEQF
TRBJ1-3	few	TRBV9	ASSVGTGLSSGNTIY
TRBJ1-5	few	TRBV7-6	ASSLNNYQPQH
TRBJ2-2	many	TRBV28	ASTVGQTNTGELF